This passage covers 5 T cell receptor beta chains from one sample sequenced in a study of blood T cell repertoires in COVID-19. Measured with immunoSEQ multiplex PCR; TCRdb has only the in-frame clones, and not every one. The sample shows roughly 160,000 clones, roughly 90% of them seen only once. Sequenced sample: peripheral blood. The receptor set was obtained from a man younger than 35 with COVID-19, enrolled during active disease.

CDR3 sequence: CASSPAHRGAGELFF. In DNA form, the CDR3 reads TGTGCCAGCAGCCCTGCTCACAGGGGGGCCGGGGAGCTGTTTTTT. V usage is TRBV5-5 and J usage is TRBJ2-2; TRBD1 matches 8 bases. With 4 bases clipped from V and 6 bases from J, the junction kept 8 bases outside the gene matches. The CDR3 covers 15 residues. Germline V gives CDR1 SGHKS, CDR2 YYEKEE (reference sequence). The full variable domain, rest sourced from reference TRBV5-5 and TRBJ2-2, is DAGVTQSPTHLIKTRGQQVTLRCSPISGHKSVSWYQQVLGQGPQFIFQYYEKEERGRGNFPDRFSARQFPNYSSELNVNALLLGDSALYLCASSPAHRGAGELFFGEGSRLTVL.

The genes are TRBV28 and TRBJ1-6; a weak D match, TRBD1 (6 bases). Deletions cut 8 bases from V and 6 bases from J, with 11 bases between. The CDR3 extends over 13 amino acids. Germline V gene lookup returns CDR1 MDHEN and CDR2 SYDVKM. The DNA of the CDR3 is TGTGCCAGCTTAACAGGGTTTAATTCACCCCTCCACTTT. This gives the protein CASLTGFNSPLHF.

CDR3 nucleotide sequence: TGTGCCACCAGCAGAGGTCAACAAACCGGGGAGCTGTTTTTT. This codes for CATSRGQQTGELFF. The rearrangement uses TRBV15 and TRBJ2-2; D is unresolved. Trimming stripped 1 base from V and 5 bases from J, with 8 bases between. Germline V gives CDR1 LNHNV, CDR2 YYDKDF (reference sequence). This CDR3 spans 14 amino acids.

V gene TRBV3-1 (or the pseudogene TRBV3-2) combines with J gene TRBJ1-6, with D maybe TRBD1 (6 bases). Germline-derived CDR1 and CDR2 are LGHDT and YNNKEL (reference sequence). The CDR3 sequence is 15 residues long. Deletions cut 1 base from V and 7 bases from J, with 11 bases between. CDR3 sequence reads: CASSQVARGNSPLHF. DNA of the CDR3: TGTGCCAGCAGCCAAGTCGCCAGGGGCAATTCACCCCTCCACTTT.

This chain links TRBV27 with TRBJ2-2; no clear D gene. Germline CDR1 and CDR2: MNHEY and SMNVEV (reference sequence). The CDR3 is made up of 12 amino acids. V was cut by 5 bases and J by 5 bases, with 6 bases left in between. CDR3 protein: CASSPLTGELFF. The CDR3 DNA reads TGTGCCAGCAGTCCCTTGACCGGGGAGCTGTTTTTT.